The clone carrying this T cell receptor beta chain was observed at least ten times. The record originates from a study of blood T cells in healthy people across ages. The authors ran a second PCR of about 7 to 11 cycles using a sample-barcoded 5' primer and a J-beta primer mix. MiXCR, applied by TCRdb to the 5' RACE reads, yields one record per CDR3 protein. The repertoire holds some 750,000 distinct CDR3 sequences, with 20% to 25% as singletons. The CDR3 is 16 amino acids. Germline V gene sequence: CDR1 SGHRS, CDR2 YFSETQ. The V segment lost 3 bases and the J segment 6 bases; nucleotides outside the gene matches: 11.

V and J are TRBV5-1 and TRBJ1-1; TRBD1 aligns across 10 bases. Sequenced: blood. The receptor was derived from a man aged 70-80 years in good health. The CDR3 DNA is TGCGCCAGCAGCTCTACAGGACAGGGGGGTAGGGCTGAAGCTTTCTTT. It specifies CASSSTGQGGRAEAFF.